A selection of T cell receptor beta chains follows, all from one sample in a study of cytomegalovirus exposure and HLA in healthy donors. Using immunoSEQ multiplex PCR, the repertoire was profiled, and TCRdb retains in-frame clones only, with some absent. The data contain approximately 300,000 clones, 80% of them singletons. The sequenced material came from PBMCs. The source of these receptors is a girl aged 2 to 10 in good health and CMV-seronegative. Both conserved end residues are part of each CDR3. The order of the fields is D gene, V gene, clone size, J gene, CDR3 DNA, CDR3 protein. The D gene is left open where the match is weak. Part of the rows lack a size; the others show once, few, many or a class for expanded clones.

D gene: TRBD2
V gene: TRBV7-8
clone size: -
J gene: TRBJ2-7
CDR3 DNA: TGTGCCAGCAGTTATCAAGGACTAGCGGGAGTTAAGGACGAGCAGTACTTC
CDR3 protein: CASSYQGLAGVKDEQYF

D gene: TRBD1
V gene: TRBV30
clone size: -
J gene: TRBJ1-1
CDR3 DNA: TGTGCCTGGGACAGGGGTTACGGCACTGAAGCTTTCTTT
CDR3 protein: CAWDRGYGTEAFF

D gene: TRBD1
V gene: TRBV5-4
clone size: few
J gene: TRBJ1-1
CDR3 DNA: TGTGCCAGCAGCTTGGGGCGGGACAGGGCGAACACTGAAGCTTTCTTT
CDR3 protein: CASSLGRDRANTEAFF

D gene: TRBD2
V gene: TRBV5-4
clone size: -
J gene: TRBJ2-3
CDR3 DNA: TGTGCCAGCAGCTTACCCCGGGTTAGCGGGGGTCCAGATACGCAGTATTTT
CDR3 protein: CASSLPRVSGGPDTQYF

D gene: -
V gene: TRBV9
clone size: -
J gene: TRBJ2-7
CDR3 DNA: TGTGCCAGCAGCGTAGAACAGGGAGGGTACGCGGAGCAGTACTTC
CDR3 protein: CASSVEQGGYAEQYF

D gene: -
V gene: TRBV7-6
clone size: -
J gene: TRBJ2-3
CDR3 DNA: TGTGCCAGCAGCTTAGCGCGTTCGTTAGTTTCAAGAGATACGCAGTATTTT
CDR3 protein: CASSLARSLVSRDTQYF

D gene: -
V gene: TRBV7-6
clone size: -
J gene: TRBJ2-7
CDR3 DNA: TGTGCCAGCAGCTTAGGGACTAACTACGAGCAGTACTTC
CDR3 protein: CASSLGTNYEQYF

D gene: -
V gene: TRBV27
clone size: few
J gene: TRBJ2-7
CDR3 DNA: TGTGCCAGCAATCCCAAGGTCTGGGGTGAGGGGGTCCACGAGCAGTACTTC
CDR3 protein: CASNPKVWGEGVHEQYF

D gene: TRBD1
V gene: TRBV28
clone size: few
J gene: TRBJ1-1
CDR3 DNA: TGTGCCAGCAGCCCGACAGGGCGAATCACTGAAGCTTTCTTT
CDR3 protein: CASSPTGRITEAFF

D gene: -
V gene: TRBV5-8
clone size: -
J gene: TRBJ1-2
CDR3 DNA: TGTGCCAGCAGCGTGGGACGGGGTGGCTACACCTTC
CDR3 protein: CASSVGRGGYTF

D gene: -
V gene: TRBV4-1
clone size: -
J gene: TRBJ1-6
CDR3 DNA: TGCGCCAGCAGCCAAGATGACATGGATTCACCCCTCCACTTT
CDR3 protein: CASSQDDMDSPLHF

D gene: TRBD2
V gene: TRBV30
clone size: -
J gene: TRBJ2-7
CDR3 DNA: TGTGCCTGGAGTCGGATAGCGGGTGGCTACGAGCAGTACTTC
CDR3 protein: CAWSRIAGGYEQYF